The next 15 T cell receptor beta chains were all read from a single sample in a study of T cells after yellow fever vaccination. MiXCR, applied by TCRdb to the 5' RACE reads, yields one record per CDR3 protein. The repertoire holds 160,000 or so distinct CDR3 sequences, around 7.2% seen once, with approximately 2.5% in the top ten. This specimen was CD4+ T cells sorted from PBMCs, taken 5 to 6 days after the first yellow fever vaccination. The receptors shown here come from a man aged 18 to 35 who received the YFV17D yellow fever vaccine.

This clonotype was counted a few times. The CDR3 coding sequence is TGTGCCAGCAGCTTATTGGGGGGGCCAAGTTATGGCTACACCTTC. This translates into CASSLLGGPSYGYTF. The J gene is TRBJ1-2, the V gene TRBV7-9; D may be TRBD1 (6 bases). Germline V lookup: CDR1 SEHNR, CDR2 FQNEAQ (reference sequence). V lost 2 bases to trimming and J lost 5 bases, with 15 bases between them. The CDR3 is 15 residues long. Supplemented by reference TRBV7-9 and TRBJ1-2, the full variable domain reads DTGVSQNPRHKITKRGQNVTFRCDPISEHNRLYWYRQTLGQGPEFLTYFQNEAQLEKSRLLSDRFSAERPKGSFSTLEIQRTEQGDSAMYLCASSLLGGPSYGYTFGSGTRLTVV.

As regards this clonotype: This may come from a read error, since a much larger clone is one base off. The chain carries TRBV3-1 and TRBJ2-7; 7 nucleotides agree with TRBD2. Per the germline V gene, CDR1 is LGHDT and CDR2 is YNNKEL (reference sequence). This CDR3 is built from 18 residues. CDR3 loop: CASSEDGRWPREGYEQYF. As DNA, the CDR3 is TGTGCCAGCAGCGAAGACGGCAGGTGGCCTAGGGAGGGCTACGAGCAGTACTTC.

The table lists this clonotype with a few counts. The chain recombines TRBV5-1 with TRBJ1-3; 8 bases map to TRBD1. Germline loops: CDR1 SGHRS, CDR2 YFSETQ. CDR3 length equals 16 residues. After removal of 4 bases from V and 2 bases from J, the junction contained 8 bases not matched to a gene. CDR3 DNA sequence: TGCGCCAGCAGCCCGGGACAGGATGGAACTGGAAACACCATATATTTT. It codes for CASSPGQDGTGNTIYF.

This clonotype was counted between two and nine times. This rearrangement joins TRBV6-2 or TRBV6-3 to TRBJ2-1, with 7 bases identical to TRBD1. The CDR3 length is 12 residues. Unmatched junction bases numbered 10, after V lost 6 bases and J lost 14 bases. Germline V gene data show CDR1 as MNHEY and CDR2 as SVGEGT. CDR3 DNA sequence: TGTGCCAGCAGACACACAGGGGCGCGGGAGTTCTTC. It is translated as CASRHTGAREFF.

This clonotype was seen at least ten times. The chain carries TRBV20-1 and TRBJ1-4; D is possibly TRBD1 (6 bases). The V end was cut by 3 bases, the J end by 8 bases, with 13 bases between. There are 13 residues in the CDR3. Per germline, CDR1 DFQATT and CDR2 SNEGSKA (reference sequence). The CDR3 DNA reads TGCAGTGCTAGCCGACAGGTTGTAGAAAAACTGTTTTTT. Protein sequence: CSASRQVVEKLFF.

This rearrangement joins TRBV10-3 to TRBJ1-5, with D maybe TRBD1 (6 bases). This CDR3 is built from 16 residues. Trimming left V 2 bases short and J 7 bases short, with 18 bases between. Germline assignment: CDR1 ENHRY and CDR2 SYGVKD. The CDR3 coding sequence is TGTGCCATCAGTGAGACGGGGGCGACGCTGGGACAGCCCCAGCATTTT. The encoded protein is CAISETGATLGQPQHF.

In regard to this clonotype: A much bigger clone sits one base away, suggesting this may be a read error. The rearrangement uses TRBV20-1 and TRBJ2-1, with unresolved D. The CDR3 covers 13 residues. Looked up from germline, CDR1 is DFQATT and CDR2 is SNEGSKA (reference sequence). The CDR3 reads CSATDGPYSEQFF. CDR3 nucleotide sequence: TGCAGTGCTACGGACGGTCCCTACAGTGAGCAGTTCTTC.

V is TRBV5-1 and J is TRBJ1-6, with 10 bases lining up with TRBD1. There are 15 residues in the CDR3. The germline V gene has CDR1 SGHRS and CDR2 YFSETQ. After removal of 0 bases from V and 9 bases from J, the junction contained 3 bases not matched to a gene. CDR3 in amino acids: CASSLGGQGISPLHF. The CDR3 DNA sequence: TGCGCCAGCAGCTTGGGGGGACAGGGGATTTCACCCCTCCACTTT.

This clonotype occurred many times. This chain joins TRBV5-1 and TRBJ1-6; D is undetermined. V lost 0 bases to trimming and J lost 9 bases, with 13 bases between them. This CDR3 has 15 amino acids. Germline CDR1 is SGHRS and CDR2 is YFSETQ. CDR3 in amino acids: CASSLELPGSSPLHF. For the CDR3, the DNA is TGCGCCAGCAGCTTGGAGCTCCCCGGGAGTTCACCCCTCCACTTT.

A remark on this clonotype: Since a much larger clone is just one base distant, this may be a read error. The CDR3: CASSFGLAGEDMQYF. For the CDR3, the DNA is TGTGCCAGCAGCTTCGGACTAGCGGGAGAAGATATGCAGTATTTT. This rearrangement joins TRBV5-4 to TRBJ2-3; 13 bases match TRBD2. This CDR3 contains 15 residues. Germline assignment: CDR1 SGHNT and CDR2 YYREEE (reference sequence).

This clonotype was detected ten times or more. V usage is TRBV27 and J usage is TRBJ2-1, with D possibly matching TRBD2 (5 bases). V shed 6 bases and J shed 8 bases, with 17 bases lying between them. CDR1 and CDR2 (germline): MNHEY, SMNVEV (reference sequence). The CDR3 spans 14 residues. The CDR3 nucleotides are TGTGCCAGCAGCCTTGCGGGCTCGAACCATGAGCAGTTCTTC. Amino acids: CASSLAGSNHEQFF.

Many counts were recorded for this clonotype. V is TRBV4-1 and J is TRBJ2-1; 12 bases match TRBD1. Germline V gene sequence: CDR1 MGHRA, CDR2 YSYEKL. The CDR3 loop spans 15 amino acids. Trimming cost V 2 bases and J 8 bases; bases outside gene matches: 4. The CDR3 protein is CASSQPGQGAHEQFF. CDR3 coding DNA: TGCGCCAGCAGCCAACCGGGACAGGGGGCTCATGAGCAGTTCTTC.

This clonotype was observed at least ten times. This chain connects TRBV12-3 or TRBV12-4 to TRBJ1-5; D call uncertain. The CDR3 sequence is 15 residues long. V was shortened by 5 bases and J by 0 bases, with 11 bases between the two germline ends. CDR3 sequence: CASSRSVYSNQPQHF. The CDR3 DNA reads TGTGCCAGCAGTAGGAGTGTATATAGCAATCAGCCCCAGCATTTT.

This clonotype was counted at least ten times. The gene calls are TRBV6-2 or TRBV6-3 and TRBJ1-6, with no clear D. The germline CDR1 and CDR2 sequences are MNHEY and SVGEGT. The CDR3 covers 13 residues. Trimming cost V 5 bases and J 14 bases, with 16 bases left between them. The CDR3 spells CASSGYLGVTLHF. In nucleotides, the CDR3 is TGTGCCAGCAGTGGGTACTTGGGCGTTACCCTCCACTTT.

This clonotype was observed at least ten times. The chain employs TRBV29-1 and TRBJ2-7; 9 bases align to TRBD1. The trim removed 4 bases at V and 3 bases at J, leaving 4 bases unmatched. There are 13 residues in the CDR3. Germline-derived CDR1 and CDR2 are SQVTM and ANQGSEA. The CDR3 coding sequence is TGCAGCGTTGCCTGGACAGGGGACTACGAGCAGTACTTC. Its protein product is CSVAWTGDYEQYF.